This T cell receptor beta chain was recovered during a study of blood T cell repertoires in COVID-19. Overall study: From the United States, Italy and Spain came samples of acute and convalescent COVID-19. T cells, B-cell-depleted T cells, or PBMCs supplied cDNA or gDNA.

In the original analysis: Amplification of reference gene primers was used by the study to estimate nucleated cell counts. The repertoire was sequenced with immunoSEQ multiplex PCR; TCRdb's copy has only in-frame clones and lacks some. From that table come the V and J calls and clone size; the DNA was used to work out D and trimming. The sample includes about 200,000 clones, 85% to 90% of them seen just once. The J segment lost 5 bases and the V segment lost 3 bases, leaving 8 bases of the junction unmatched. Germline V gene data show CDR1 as SEHNR and CDR2 as FQNEAQ (reference sequence). This CDR3 is built from 15 residues.

The sample was peripheral blood. The origin of this receptor is a man aged 50 to 60 with acute or convalescent COVID-19. The chain carries TRBV7-9 and TRBJ1-1; the match to TRBD1 covers 8 bases. The CDR3 sequence: CASSFTQGEGTEAFF. CDR3 nucleotide sequence: TGTGCCAGCAGCTTTACACAGGGGGAGGGAACTGAAGCTTTCTTT.